This T cell receptor (beta chain) was obtained from a study of blood T cells in healthy people across ages. The V and J ends lost 0 bases and 2 bases respectively, with 9 bases between them. There are 14 residues in the CDR3. Germline CDR1 reads SGHRS; CDR2 reads YFSETQ. Primers used in a second PCR of roughly 7 to 11 cycles were a sample-barcoded 5' primer and a J-beta primer mix. TCRdb passed the 5' RACE reads through MiXCR, listing each CDR3 protein once. The table records 600,000 to 1,000,000 distinct CDR3 sequences, just under 25% of them present only once. The same data also contributed to another study, on T cells of mothers and their children.

The sample comprised blood. The rearrangement joins TRBV5-1 to TRBJ2-7; D not certain. The origin of this receptor is a boy younger than 18 in good health. The CDR3 DNA sequence: TGCGCCAGCAGCTTGGATTACCGACCCTACGAGCAGTACTTC. As protein: CASSLDYRPYEQYF.